This TCR beta chain was identified in a study of vaccination and CD4 T cells after COVID-19. With regard to this clonotype: Its antigen is unidentified.

Germline CDR1 reads DFQATT; CDR2 reads SNEGSKA (reference sequence). This CDR3 spans 12 amino acids. The V segment lost 6 bases and the J segment 6 bases; nucleotides outside the gene matches: 5. An Oncomine TCR Beta short-read assay was used to sequence the DNA from cultured CD4+ T cells. TCRdb recomputed calls from the PCR reads with MiXCR, one row per CDR3 protein. The sample lists 12,000 or so distinct CDR3 sequences, about three quarters occurring once. The treatment denotes: approximately 9-day PBMC culture with coronavirus spike peptide pools or control peptides (ViraFEST assay). Source material: CD4+ T cells from blood, cultured in vitro. This sequence was found in a human donor who had recovered from COVID-19. This rearrangement joins TRBV20-1 to TRBJ1-3; 7 bases align to TRBD1. Here the CDR3 DNA reads TGCAGTGCAGTGGGACAGCCAAACACCATATATTTT. This sequence encodes CSAVGQPNTIYF.